The present T cell receptor (beta chain) was sequenced within a study of lymphopenia after photon versus proton radiotherapy. Per germline, CDR1 MNHEY and CDR2 SVGAGI. V was cut by 4 bases and J by 0 bases, with 15 bases left in between. The CDR3 runs to 16 residues. Comment on this clone: No antigen is known for it.

The data were produced by immunoSEQ multiplex PCR, yet TCRdb's version contains in-frame clones alone and is incomplete. The sample consists of approximately 160,000 clones, 75% to 90% of them appearing once. Study-level points and caveats: Relative stability marked proton patients; photon patients lost diversity and naive cells.

Sequencing used peripheral blood, obtained from a patient treated with photon-based radiotherapy. The chain uses TRBV6-5 and TRBJ1-2; D not resolved. This TCR was sampled from a man aged 50 or older with gastric cancer. In DNA, the CDR3 is TGTGCCAGCAGTTCCTTTAGTATGGGGTCTAACTATGGCTACACCTTC. It is translated as CASSSFSMGSNYGYTF.